This TCR beta chain was documented in a study of immune cell composition in non-small cell lung cancer. Sequencing used immunoSEQ multiplex PCR; TCRdb keeps in-frame clones, though not all of them. This table holds thousands of clones, over 70% found once. The same specimen was also included in a second study, on CD4 T cells in lung cancer. That source adds: Prior treatments included platinum chemotherapy, and some patients had nivolumab or pembrolizumab.

The clonotype originates from a human donor with non-small cell lung cancer. The sequencing sample was made of lung tumor tissue.

The CDR3 loop is CASSLGGQGQTQYF. The CDR3 DNA follows: TGTGCCAGCAGCTTGGGGGGACAGGGCCAGACCCAGTACTTC. The V and J genes are TRBV5-5 and TRBJ2-5; TRBD1 matches 9 bases. This CDR3 region has 14 residues. Germline lookup yields CDR1 SGHKS and CDR2 YYEKEE (reference sequence). Trimming cost V 0 bases and J 6 bases; bases outside gene matches: 3.